The clone carrying this TCR beta chain has a count of ten or more. Its antigen is still unknown. This specimen comes from a study of beta chain bispecific antibodies for T cell cancers. Turning to the study itself: Surface TRBV12 (TRBV12-3) was on Jurkat, TRBV5-5 on HPB-ALL.

Either OKT3 anti-CD3 antibody or CD3/CD28 beads expanded T cells from blood mononuclear cells over approximately three days. Each coculture: approximately 5 x 10^4 target cells, approximately 5 x 10^4 normal T cells, bispecific antibody. Study outcomes and limitations: An anti-TRBV5-5 antibody cross-reacts with the highly similar TRBV5-6. In these mixed samples, most targeted TRBV reads derived from the leukemia cell line.

V lost 4 bases and J 3 bases, leaving 16 bases between the germline ends. CDR1 is SGHDT, CDR2 YYEEEE, per germline. The CDR3 consists of 15 residues. Clonotypes were quantified using unique molecular identifier barcodes. TCRdb reanalysed the 5' RACE reads using MiXCR and keeps one entry per CDR3 protein. The table has about 20,000 distinct CDR3 sequences, under 3% seen once; the top ten hold 30% to 35%. This clonotype originated in a human donor in good health. Some clones in this sample may be carry-over from other donors' samples. J is TRBJ2-5 and V is TRBV5-6, with D possibly TRBD2 on 6 matching bases. The sample consisted of healthy donor T cells cultured with leukemia cells. CDR3 in amino acids: CASSGWGEGEETQYF. Here the CDR3 DNA reads TGTGCCAGCAGCGGCTGGGGGGAAGGCGAAGAGACCCAGTACTTC. Variable domain in full (rest from reference TRBV5-6 and TRBJ2-5): DAGVTQSPTHLIKTRGQQVTLRCSPKSGHDTVSWYQQALGQGPQFIFQYYEEEERQRGNFPDRFSGHQFPNYSSELNVNALLLGDSALYLCASSGWGEGEETQYFGPGTRLLVL.